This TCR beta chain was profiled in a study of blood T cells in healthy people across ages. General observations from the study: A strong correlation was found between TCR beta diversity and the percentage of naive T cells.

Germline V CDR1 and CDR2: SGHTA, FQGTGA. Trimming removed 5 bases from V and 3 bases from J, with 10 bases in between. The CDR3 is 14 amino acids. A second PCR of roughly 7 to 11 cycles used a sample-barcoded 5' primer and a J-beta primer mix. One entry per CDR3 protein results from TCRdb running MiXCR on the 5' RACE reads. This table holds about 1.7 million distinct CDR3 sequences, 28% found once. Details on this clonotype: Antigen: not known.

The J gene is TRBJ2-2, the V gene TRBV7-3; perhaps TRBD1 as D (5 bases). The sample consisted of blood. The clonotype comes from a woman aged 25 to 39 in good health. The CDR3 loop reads CASSVSRDTGELFF. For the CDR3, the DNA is TGTGCCAGCAGCGTCTCCAGGGACACCGGGGAGCTGTTTTTT.